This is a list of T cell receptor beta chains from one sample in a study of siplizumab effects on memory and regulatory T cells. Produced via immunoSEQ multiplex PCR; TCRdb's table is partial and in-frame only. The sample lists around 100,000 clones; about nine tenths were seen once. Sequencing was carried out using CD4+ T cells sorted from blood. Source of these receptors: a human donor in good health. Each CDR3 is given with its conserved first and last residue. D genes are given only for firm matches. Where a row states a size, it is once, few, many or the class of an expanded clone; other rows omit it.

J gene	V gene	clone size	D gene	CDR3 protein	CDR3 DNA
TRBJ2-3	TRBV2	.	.	CASSDNLKIDTQYF	TGTGCCAGCAGTGACAATCTAAAGATCGATACGCAGTATTTT
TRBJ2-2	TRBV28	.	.	CASSLVQIGELFF	TGTGCCAGCAGTTTAGTTCAGATCGGGGAGCTGTTTTTT
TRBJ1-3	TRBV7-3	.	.	CASSTTAGNTIYF	TGTGCCAGCAGCACGACGGCTGGAAACACCATATATTTT
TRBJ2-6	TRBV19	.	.	CASSWAGISGANVLTF	TGTGCCAGTAGTTGGGCAGGCATCTCTGGGGCCAACGTCCTGACTTTC
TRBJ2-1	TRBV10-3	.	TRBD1	CAISEGQGMNNEQFF	TGTGCCATCAGTGAGGGACAGGGGATGAACAATGAGCAGTTCTTC
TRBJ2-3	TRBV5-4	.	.	CASNGLSDTQYF	TGTGCCAGCAACGGACTGTCAGATACGCAGTATTTT
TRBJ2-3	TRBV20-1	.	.	CSAMRGDTQYF	TGCAGTGCTATGCGGGGAGATACGCAGTATTTT
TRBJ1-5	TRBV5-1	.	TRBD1	CASSLSGTGNQPQHF	TGCGCCAGCAGCTTGAGCGGGACAGGCAATCAGCCCCAGCATTTT
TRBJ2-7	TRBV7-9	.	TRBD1	CASSLGTGGAYEQYF	TGTGCCAGCAGCTTAGGGACAGGGGGCGCCTACGAGCAGTACTTC
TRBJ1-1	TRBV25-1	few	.	CASSEYSLAGWDTEAFF	TGTGCCAGCAGTGAATATTCCCTCGCAGGGTGGGACACTGAAGCTTTCTTT
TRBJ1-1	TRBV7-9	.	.	CASSLGVMGTEAFF	TGTGCCAGCAGCTTGGGGGTGATGGGCACTGAAGCTTTCTTT
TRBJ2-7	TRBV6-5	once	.	CASSSPTVYSYEQYF	TGTGCCAGCAGTTCCCCTACAGTGTACTCCTACGAGCAGTACTTC
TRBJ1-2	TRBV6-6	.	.	CAGGGINGYTF	TGTGCCGGGGGGGGCATCAATGGCTACACCTTC
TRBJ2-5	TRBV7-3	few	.	CASSPTAGAVKTQYF	TGTGCCAGCAGCCCTACTGCGGGGGCGGTAAAGACCCAGTACTTC
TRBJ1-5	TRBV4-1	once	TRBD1	CASSQLGQGSNQPQHF	TGCGCCAGCAGCCAACTGGGACAGGGTAGCAATCAGCCCCAGCATTTT
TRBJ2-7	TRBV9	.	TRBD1	CASSVQPGQSYEQYF	TGTGCCAGCAGCGTCCAGCCGGGACAGTCCTACGAGCAGTACTTC
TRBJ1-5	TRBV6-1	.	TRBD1	CASSDRDRERQPQHF	TGTGCCAGCAGTGACCGGGACAGGGAGAGGCAGCCCCAGCATTTT
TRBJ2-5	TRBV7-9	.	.	CASSARLPRETQYF	TGTGCCAGCAGCGCTAGACTTCCCAGGGAGACCCAGTACTTC
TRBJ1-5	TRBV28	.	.	CASIGAAHYQPQHF	TGTGCCAGCATTGGGGCCGCCCATTATCAGCCCCAGCATTTT
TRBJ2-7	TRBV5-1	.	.	CASSLDRVSEQYF	TGCGCCAGCAGCTTGGACAGGGTGAGCGAGCAGTACTTC
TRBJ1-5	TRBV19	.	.	CASRSDRISNQPQHF	TGTGCCAGTAGGTCGGACAGAATTAGCAATCAGCCCCAGCATTTT
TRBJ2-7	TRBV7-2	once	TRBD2	CASSPSGGAYEQYF	TGTGCCAGCAGCCCCAGCGGGGGGGCCTACGAGCAGTACTTC
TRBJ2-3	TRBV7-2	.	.	CASSAYTDTQYF	TGTGCCAGCAGCGCCTATACAGATACGCAGTATTTT
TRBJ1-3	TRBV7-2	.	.	CASSLARNTIYF	TGTGCCAGCAGCTTAGCCAGGAACACCATATATTTT
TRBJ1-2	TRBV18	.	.	CASSPVEDYGYTF	TGTGCCAGCTCACCAGTGGAGGACTATGGCTACACCTTC
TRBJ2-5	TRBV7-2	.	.	CASSLTRAKQETQYF	TGTGCCAGCAGCCTGACTCGGGCAAAACAAGAGACCCAGTACTTC
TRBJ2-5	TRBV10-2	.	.	CASSEFSEGVTQYF	TGCGCCAGCAGTGAGTTCTCCGAGGGGGTGACCCAGTACTTC
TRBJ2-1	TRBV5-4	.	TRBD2	CASSPRGRGGGNEQFF	TGTGCCAGCAGCCCCCGGGGGCGGGGGGGCGGCAATGAGCAGTTCTTC
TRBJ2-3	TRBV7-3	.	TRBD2	CASITAGTSGGRGDTQYF	TGTGCCAGCATCACAGCCGGGACTAGCGGGGGGCGTGGAGATACGCAGTATTTT
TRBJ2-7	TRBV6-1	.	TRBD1	CASNLDRVISYEQYF	TGTGCCAGCAATTTAGACAGGGTCATTTCCTACGAGCAGTACTTC
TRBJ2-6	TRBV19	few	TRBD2	CASGGGPASSGANVLTF	TGTGCCAGTGGCGGGGGTCCCGCCTCCTCTGGGGCCAACGTCCTGACTTTC
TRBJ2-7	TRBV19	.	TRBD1	CASSPGQGFFYEQYF	TGTGCCAGTAGTCCTGGACAGGGGTTTTTTTACGAGCAGTACTTC
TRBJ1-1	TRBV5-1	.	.	CASSLAGDVTEAFF	TGCGCCAGCAGCTTGGCCGGGGATGTGACTGAAGCTTTCTTT
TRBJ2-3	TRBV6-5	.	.	CASSYRDTDTQYF	TGTGCCAGCAGTTACCGGGACACAGATACGCAGTATTTT
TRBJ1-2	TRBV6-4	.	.	CASSDGANYGYTF	TGTGCCAGCAGTGACGGGGCAAACTATGGCTACACCTTC
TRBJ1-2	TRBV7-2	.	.	CASSLEGRVGNYGYTF	TGTGCCAGCAGCTTAGAGGGCAGGGTAGGCAACTATGGCTACACCTTC
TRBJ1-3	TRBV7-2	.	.	CASSLVGGAGNTIYF	TGTGCCAGCAGCCTAGTGGGGGGCGCTGGAAACACCATATATTTT
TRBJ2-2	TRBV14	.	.	CASSQLRGTMITGELFF	TGTGCCAGCAGCCAACTACGGGGTACGATGATCACCGGGGAGCTGTTTTTT
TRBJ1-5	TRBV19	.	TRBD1	CASTPGQPNQPQHF	TGTGCCAGCACACCGGGACAGCCCAATCAGCCCCAGCATTTT
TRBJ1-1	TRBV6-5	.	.	CASSYSSARGNTEAFF	TGTGCCAGCAGTTACTCGAGCGCTAGGGGGAACACTGAAGCTTTCTTT
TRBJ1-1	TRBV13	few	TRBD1	CASSPTGGTEAFF	TGTGCCAGCAGCCCAACAGGGGGCACTGAAGCTTTCTTT
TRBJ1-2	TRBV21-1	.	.	CASSLQGGVGYTF	TGTGCCAGCAGCCTCCAGGGGGGGGTCGGCTACACCTTC
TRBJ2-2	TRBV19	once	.	CASSIEKTRGTGELFF	TGTGCCAGTAGTATAGAAAAGACACGGGGCACCGGGGAGCTGTTTTTT
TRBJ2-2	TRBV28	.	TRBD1	CASSPLQGAGTGELFF	TGTGCCAGCAGTCCGCTACAGGGGGCAGGCACCGGGGAGCTGTTTTTT
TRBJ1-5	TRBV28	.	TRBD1	CASSLLGTGGFQPQHF	TGTGCCAGCAGTTTATTAGGGACAGGGGGATTTCAGCCCCAGCATTTT
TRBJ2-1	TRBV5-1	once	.	CASSLGTFYGEQFF	TGCGCCAGCAGCTTGGGGACATTCTATGGTGAGCAGTTCTTC
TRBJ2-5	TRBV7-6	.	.	CASSLGTFSGPGQETQYF	TGTGCCAGCAGCTTAGGGACTTTCTCGGGACCAGGGCAAGAGACCCAGTACTTC
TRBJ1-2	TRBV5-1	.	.	CASSLDGGAGGYTF	TGCGCCAGCAGCTTGGATGGGGGCGCGGGTGGCTACACCTTC
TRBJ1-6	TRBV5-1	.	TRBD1	CASSATGQANSPLHF	TGCGCCAGCAGCGCTACAGGACAGGCTAATTCACCCCTCCACTTT